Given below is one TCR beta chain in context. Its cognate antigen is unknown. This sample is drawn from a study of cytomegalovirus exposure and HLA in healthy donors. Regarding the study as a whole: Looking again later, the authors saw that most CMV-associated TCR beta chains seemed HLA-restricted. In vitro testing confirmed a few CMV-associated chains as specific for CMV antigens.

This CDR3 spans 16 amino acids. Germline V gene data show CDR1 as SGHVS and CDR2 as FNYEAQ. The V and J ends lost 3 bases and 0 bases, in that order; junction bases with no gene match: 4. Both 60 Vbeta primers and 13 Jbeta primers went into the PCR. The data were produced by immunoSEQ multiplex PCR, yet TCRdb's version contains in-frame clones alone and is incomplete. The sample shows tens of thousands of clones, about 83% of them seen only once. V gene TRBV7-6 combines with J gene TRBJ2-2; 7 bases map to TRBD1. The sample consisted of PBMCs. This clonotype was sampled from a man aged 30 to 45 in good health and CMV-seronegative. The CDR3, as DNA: TGTGCCAGCAGCTTCCCCGGGACAGCGAACACCGGGGAGCTGTTTTTT. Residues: CASSFPGTANTGELFF. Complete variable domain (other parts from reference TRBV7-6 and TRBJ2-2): GAGVSQSPRYKVTKRGQDVALRCDPISGHVSLYWYRQALGQGPEFLTYFNYEAQQDKSGLPNDRFSAERPEGSISTLTIQRTEQRDSAMYRCASSFPGTANTGELFFGEGSRLTVL.